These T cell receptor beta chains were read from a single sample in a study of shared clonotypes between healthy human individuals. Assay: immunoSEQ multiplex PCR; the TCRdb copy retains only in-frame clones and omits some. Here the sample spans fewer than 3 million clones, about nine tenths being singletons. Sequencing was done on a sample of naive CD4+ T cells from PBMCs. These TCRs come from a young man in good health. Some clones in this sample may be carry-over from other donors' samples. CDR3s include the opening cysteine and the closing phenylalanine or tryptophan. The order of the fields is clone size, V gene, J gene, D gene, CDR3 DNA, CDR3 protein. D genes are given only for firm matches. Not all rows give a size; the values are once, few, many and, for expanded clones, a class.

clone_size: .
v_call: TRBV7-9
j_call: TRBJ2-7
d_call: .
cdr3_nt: TGTGCCAGCAGCAACAGCCGTTACGAGCAGTACTTC
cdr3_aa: CASSNSRYEQYF

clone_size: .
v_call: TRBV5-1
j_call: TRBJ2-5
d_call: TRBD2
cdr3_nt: TGCGCCAGCAGCTTGGGGGCACTAGCGGGAGAAGAGACCCAGTACTTC
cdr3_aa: CASSLGALAGEETQYF

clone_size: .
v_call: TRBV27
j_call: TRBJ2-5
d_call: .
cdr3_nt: TGTGCCAGCAGTTCCAGAAATTGGGAGACCCAGTACTTC
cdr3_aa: CASSSRNWETQYF

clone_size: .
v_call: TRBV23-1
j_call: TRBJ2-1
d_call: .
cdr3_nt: TGCGCCAGCAGTCAAACTGAACGGGACGGACCGTACAATGAGCAGTTCTTC
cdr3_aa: CASSQTERDGPYNEQFF

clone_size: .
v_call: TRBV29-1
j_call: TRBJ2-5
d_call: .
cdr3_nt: TGCAGCTATTCCCCGAGTTCTGGAGAGACCCAGTACTTC
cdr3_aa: CSYSPSSGETQYF

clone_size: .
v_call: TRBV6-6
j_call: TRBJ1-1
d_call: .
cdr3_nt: TGTGCCAGCAGTGGCCGGGACGGATTGAACACTGAAGCTTTCTTT
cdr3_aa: CASSGRDGLNTEAFF

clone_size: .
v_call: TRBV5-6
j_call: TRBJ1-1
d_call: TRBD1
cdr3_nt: TGTGCCAGCAGCTGGGCCCTGGGACAGGGAACCGCTTTCTTT
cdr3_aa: CASSWALGQGTAFF

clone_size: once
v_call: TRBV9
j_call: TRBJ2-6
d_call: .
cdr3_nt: TGTGCCAGCAGCTTACCTTCTGGGGCCAACGTCCTGACTTTC
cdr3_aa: CASSLPSGANVLTF

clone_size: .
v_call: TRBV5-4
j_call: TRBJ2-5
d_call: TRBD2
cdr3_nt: TGTGCCAGCAGCCACCGGACTAGCGGGCAAGAGACCCAGTACTTC
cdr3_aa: CASSHRTSGQETQYF

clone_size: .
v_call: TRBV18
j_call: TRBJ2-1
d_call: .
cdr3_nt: TGTGCCAGCTCGCCGCGCAACATTGGGTCCTACAATGAGCAGTTCTTC
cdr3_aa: CASSPRNIGSYNEQFF

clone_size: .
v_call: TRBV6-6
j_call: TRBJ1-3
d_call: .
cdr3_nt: TGTGCCAGCAGCTATGGACAGTATTCTGGAAACACCATATATTTT
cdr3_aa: CASSYGQYSGNTIYF

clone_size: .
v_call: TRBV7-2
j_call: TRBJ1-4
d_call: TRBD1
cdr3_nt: TGTGCCAGCAGCTTACAGGGGGGCTCGGGAAAACTGTTTTTT
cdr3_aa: CASSLQGGSGKLFF

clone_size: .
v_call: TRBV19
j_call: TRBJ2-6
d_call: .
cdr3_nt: TGTGCCAGTAGTATAGGGAACAGGGCTGGGGCCAACGTCCTGACTTTC
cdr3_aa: CASSIGNRAGANVLTF

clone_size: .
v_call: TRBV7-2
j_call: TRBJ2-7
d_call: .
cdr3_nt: TGTGCCAGCAGCTTAATCGGCCAGGGGCTTTCCGAGCAGTACTTC
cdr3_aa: CASSLIGQGLSEQYF

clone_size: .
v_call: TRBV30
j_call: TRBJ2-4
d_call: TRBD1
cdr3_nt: TGTGCCTGGAGTCTGGCAGGGGGAAACATTCAGTACTTC
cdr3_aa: CAWSLAGGNIQYF

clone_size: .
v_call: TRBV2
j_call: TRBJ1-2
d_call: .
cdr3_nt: TGTGCCAGCAGTGTGGAGGGAAACTATGGCTACACCTTC
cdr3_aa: CASSVEGNYGYTF

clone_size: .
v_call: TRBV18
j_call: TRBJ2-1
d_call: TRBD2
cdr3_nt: TGTGCCAGCTCTCCAGGACTAGACAATGAGCAGTTCTTC
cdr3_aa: CASSPGLDNEQFF

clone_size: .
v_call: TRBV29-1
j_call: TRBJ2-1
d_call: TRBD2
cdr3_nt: TGCAGCGCGGCCAGCGGGACCCACAATGAGCAGTTCTTC
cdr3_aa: CSAASGTHNEQFF

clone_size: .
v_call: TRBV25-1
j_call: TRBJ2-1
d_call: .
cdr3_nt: TGTGCCAGCAGTGAATGGGGGAGGAGCTCCTACAATGAGCAGTTCTTC
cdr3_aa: CASSEWGRSSYNEQFF

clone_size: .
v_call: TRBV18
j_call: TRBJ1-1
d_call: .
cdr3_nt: TGTGCCAGCTCGATTCTACAAGTGAGGAACACTGAAGCTTTCTTT
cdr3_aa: CASSILQVRNTEAFF

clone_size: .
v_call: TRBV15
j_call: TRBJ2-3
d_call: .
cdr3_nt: TGTGCCACCAGCCGCCGGGACAACACAGATACGCAGTATTTT
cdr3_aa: CATSRRDNTDTQYF

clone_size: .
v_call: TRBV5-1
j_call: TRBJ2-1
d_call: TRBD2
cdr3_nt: TGCGCCAGCAGCTTGGATCGCGGGTGGGAGGGCCGGAGCTCCTACAATGAGCAGTTCTTC
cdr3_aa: CASSLDRGWEGRSSYNEQFF

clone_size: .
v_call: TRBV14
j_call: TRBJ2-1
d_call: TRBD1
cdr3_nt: TGTGCCAGCAGCGACAGGGGAACGCTACAGTTCTTC
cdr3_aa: CASSDRGTLQFF

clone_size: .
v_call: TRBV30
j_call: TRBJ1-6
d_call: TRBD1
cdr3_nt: TGTGCCTGGAGTTTGGGACAGGGGAGTAATTCACCCCTCCACTTT
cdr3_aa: CAWSLGQGSNSPLHF

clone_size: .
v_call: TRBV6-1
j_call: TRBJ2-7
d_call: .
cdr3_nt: TGTGCCAGTCGAGGGACTCTCTACGAGCAGTACTTC
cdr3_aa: CASRGTLYEQYF

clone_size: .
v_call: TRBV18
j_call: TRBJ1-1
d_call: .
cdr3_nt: TGTGCCAGCTCACCAAACCGAGTTGAAGCTTTCTTT
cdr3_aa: CASSPNRVEAFF

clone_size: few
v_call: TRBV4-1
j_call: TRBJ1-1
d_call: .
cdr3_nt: TGCGCCAGCAGCCAACAGTCCCTAGACAGGAACACTGAAGCTTTCTTT
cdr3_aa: CASSQQSLDRNTEAFF

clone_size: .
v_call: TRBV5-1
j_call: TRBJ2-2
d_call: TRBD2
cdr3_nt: TGCGCCAGCAGCACTGGTCTAGCGGGAGGGACCGGGGAGCTGTTTTTT
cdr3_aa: CASSTGLAGGTGELFF

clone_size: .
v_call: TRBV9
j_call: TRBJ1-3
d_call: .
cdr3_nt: TGTGCCAGCAGCGTAGAAGGGGCAAACTCTGGAAACACCATATATTTT
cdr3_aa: CASSVEGANSGNTIYF

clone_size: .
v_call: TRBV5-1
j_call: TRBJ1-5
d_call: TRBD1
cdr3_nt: TGCGCCAGCAGCTTAGCCGGGACAGAAAATCAGCCCCAGCATTTT
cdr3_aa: CASSLAGTENQPQHF

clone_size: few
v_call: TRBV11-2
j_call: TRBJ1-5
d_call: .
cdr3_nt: TGTGCCAGCAGCCCAGGATCCAATCAGCCCCAGCATTTT
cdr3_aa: CASSPGSNQPQHF

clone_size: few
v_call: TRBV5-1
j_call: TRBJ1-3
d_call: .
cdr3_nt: TGCGCCAGCACGGATTCTGGAAACACCATATATTTT
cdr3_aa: CASTDSGNTIYF

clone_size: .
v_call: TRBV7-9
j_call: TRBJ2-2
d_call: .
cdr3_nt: TGTGCCAGCAGCTTACTTACCGCGGCCGGGGAGCTGTTTTTT
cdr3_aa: CASSLLTAAGELFF

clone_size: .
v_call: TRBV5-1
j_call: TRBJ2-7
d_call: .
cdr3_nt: TGCGCCAGCAGCTTGGTGTCTATGGGTAGTTACGAGCAGTACTTC
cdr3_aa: CASSLVSMGSYEQYF

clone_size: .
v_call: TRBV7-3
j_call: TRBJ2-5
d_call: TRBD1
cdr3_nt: TGTGCCAGCAGCTGGACCGGGACAGGAGAAGAGACCCAGTACTTC
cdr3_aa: CASSWTGTGEETQYF

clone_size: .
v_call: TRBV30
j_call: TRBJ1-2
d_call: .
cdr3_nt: TGTGCCTGGAGTCCCCCCGACACCCAGTCCCTCTATGGCTACACCTTC
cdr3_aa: CAWSPPDTQSLYGYTF

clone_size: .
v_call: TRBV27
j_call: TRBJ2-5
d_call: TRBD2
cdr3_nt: TGTGCCAGCAGATCAACTACGACTAGCGCCCTACAAGAGACCCAGTACTTC
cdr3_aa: CASRSTTTSALQETQYF

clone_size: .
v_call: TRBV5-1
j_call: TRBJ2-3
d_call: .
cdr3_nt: TGCGCCAGCAGCTTGGATGAGGGAAGCACAGATACGCAGTATTTT
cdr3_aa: CASSLDEGSTDTQYF

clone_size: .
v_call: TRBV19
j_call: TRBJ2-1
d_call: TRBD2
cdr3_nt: TGTGCCAGTAGAAGCGGGAGCCGGAATGAGCAGTTCTTC
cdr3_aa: CASRSGSRNEQFF

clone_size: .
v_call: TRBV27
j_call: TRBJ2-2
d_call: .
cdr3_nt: TGTGCCAGCAGTTACCGGGACTCTTACCTTTTGACCGGGGAGCTGTTTTTT
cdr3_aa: CASSYRDSYLLTGELFF

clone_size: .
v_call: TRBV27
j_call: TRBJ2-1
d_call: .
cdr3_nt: TGTGCCAGCAGTTCTACTTGGATTGCTTCAGAGCAGTTCTTC
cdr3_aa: CASSSTWIASEQFF

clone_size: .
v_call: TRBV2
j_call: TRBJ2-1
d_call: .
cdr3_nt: TGTGCCAGCAGTGAATACCAGACTAACCGCAATGAGCAGTTCTTC
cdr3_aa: CASSEYQTNRNEQFF

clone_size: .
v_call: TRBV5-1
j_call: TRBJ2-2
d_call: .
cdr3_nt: TGCGCCAGCAGCCCATCCGGGGAGCTGTTTTTT
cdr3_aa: CASSPSGELFF

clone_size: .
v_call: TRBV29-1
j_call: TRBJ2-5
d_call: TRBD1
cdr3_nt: TGCAGCGTTGAAGGACAGGGACAAGAGACCCAGTACTTC
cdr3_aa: CSVEGQGQETQYF

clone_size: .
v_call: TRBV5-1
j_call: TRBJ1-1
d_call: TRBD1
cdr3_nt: TGCGCCAGCAGCTTATACAGCGGACAGGTGAACACTGAAGCTTTCTTT
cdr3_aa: CASSLYSGQVNTEAFF

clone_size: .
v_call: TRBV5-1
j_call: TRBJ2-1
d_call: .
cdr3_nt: TGCGCCAGCAGCTTGTTAAACAATGAGCAGTTCTTC
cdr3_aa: CASSLLNNEQFF

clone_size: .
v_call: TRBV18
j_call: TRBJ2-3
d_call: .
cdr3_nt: TGTGCCAGCTCACCACGGCAGGCCCCTCAGACCACAGATACGCAGTATTTT
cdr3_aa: CASSPRQAPQTTDTQYF

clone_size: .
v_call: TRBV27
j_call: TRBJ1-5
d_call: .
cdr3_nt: TGTGCCAGCAGGCGCAGGGGTGATCAGCCCCAGCATTTT
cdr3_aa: CASRRRGDQPQHF

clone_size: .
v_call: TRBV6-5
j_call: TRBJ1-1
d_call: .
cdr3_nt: TGTGCCTCCAAACAGGGGAACACTGAAGCTTTCTTT
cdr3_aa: CASKQGNTEAFF

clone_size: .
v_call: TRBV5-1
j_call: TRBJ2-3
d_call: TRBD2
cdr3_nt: TGCGCCAGCAGTCTCGGAGGGACTAGCGGTACAGATACGCAGTATTTT
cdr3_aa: CASSLGGTSGTDTQYF

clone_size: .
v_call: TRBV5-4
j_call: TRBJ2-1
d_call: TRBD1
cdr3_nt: TGTGCCAGCAGCTTGGCCAAGGACAGGGTCTACAATGAGCAGTTCTTC
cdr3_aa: CASSLAKDRVYNEQFF

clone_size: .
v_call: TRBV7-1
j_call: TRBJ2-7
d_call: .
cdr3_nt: TGTGCCAGCAGCGAGGGACCTGGGGGATACGAGCAGTACTTC
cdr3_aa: CASSEGPGGYEQYF

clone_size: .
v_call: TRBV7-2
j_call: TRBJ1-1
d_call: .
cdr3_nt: TGTGCCAGCAGCTTAGACAGGGCCACTGAAGCTTTCTTT
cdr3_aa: CASSLDRATEAFF

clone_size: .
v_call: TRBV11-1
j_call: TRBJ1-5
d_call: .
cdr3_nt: TGTGCCAGCAGCCCCGGACTGATGATTAGCAATCAGCCCCAGCATTTT
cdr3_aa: CASSPGLMISNQPQHF

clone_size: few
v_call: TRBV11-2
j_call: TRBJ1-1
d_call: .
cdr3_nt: TGTGCCAGCAGCGCCCGGAACACTGAAGCTTTCTTT
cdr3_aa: CASSARNTEAFF

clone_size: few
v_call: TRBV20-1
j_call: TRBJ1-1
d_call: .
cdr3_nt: TGCAGTGCTAGTTCCTCTGAAGCTTTCTTT
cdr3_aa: CSASSSEAFF

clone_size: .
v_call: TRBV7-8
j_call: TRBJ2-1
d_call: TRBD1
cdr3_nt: TGTGCCAGCAGCCAATTGAAGGGGGCGCGCAATGAGCAGTTCTTC
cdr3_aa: CASSQLKGARNEQFF